This entry concerns a single TCR beta chain. Its target is not known. This sample is drawn from a study of T-cell memory formation after mild COVID-19. Across the study: Clustering of TCRs was largely donor specific. Study outcomes and limitations: The SARS-CoV-2 specificity of second-wave clones reaching peak at day 37 remained unverified. That cross-reactive memory joined was suggested by some responding clones appearing in pre-infection memory.

TCRdb independently ran MiXCR on the 5' RACE reads; one entry per CDR3 protein. The profile shows 400,000 to 500,000 distinct CDR3 sequences, roughly 20% of them singletons. The length of the CDR3 is 15 residues. Trimming cost V 1 base and J 2 bases, with 10 bases left between them. Germline lookup yields CDR1 SGHDT and CDR2 YYEEEE. The chain employs TRBV5-6 and TRBJ2-1; D is uncertain. The sample was PBMCs or a T cell subset sorted from them (not recorded which). This receptor was taken from an adult woman who had mild COVID-19 (a few samples of this study predate the infection). Cell type and time point are not known. The CDR3 coding sequence is TGTGCCAGCAGCTTGAGCCCAGGAGCCTACAATGAGCAGTTCTTC. Protein: CASSLSPGAYNEQFF. The whole variable domain, filled in from reference TRBV5-6 and TRBJ2-1, reads DAGVTQSPTHLIKTRGQQVTLRCSPKSGHDTVSWYQQALGQGPQFIFQYYEEEERQRGNFPDRFSGHQFPNYSSELNVNALLLGDSALYLCASSLSPGAYNEQFFGPGTRLTVL.